The present T cell receptor (beta chain) was sequenced within a study of blood T cells in healthy people across ages (dated by TCRdb to 2013 to 2016). The study in broad terms: In model experiments, template switching captured roughly one uniquely barcoded TCR beta cDNA molecule for every two T cells. To track age-related changes in TCR beta repertoire diversity, the study relied on deep sequencing normalized with unique cDNA molecular identifiers. The donors were divided into four age groups: young (average roughly 15 years), middle-aged (around 41), aged (about 60) and long-lived (approximately 74). To avoid experimental bias, donors of different ages were spread randomly across the sequencing lanes. Using the same blood draw, the study looked at two additional independent replicas of 1 million unique cDNA reads for two donors, one aged 18 to 30 and the other aged 80 or older. What the research found in general, with its limitations: Conclusive comparison of naive and antigen-experienced compartments was prevented by the profiling of bulk unsorted PBMCs. As age increased, observed TCR beta diversity per million T cells dropped in a roughly linear way, and a significant reduction was already evident by age about 40. Compared with the aged group, the long-lived group had more naive CD4+ T cells, fewer expanded clones and increased TCR diversity, a pattern suggesting age selection. Donor CMV infection status was unknown, potentially confounding age-related changes in expanded clonotypes. Estimates of total diversity from one million sequenced T cells were regarded as lower bounds and underestimates. The percentage of naive T cells measured by flow cytometry correlated strongly with observed TCR beta diversity.

About this clonotype: Which antigen it targets is not known. Base qualities were left out, and no much larger clone turns up one base away.

Preparation of the library involved 5' RACE. The instrument given in TCRdb is Illumina HiSeq 2500. A second roughly 6 to 12 cycle PCR used a sample-barcoded 5' primer and a J-beta primer mix. Each TCR beta cDNA molecule received a unique molecular identifier from a template-switch 5' adaptor carrying 12 random nucleotides. Each sample yielded at least 3 million CDR3-containing paired-end reads. First-strand cDNA synthesis was performed from all RNA using the Mint cDNA synthesis kit, with priming by a TRBC-specific oligonucleotide. After uracil-DNA glycosylase treatment, a first 18-cycle PCR used universal primers M1SS and BC2_uni_R on all cDNA. Per the authors' processing: Each sample was normalized by randomly selecting 1 million high-quality reads, each carrying a distinct molecular identifier. Instead of being binned into consensus sequences, reads that shared molecular identifiers were thrown out. CDR3 identification, clonotype clustering and error correction used MiTCR with a Q25 quality threshold and the strictest error-elimination algorithm. Lower-bound total TCR beta diversity was estimated with a nonparametric unseen species model using Euler transformation. TCRdb reprocessing: public reads trimmed at Q25 with fastp, clones called with MiXCR, in-frame beta chains kept. Each record represents a unique CDR3 protein, reported with the most common genes and DNA among its rows. The V and J calls, along with clone size, are taken from TCRdb and not from the paper's own processing. The sample contains over a million distinct CDR3 sequences, approximately 59% of them found a single time. In total, the top ten clones hold 6.5% to 8.5% of the sample.

Donors were about 36 systemically healthy Caucasian individuals from Russia aged roughly 6 to 95 years. About 10 milliliters of peripheral blood were drawn from each donor into EDTA-treated Vacutainer tubes. Ficoll-Paque density-gradient centrifugation was used to isolate PBMCs, with at least 6.5 million per sample. Total RNA was extracted from PBMCs with Trizol reagent, with at least 6 micrograms obtained per sample. The percentages of naive CD45RAhigh/CD27high T cells were determined by flow cytometry on a PBMC aliquot from every donor. Sequences were obtained from blood. The sequence was collected from a man aged 18 to 30 in good health.

The DNA sequence is as follows: TGCAGCGTTGAGGAGGACAGGAGGGTCGAGCAGTACTTC. The resulting protein is CSVEEDRRVEQYF. The V gene is TRBV29-1 and the J gene is TRBJ2-5, with TRBD1 tentatively as D gene (7 bases match). Matching the DNA end better, TRBJ2-7 makes the J call doubtful. Reading the germline V gene gives CDR1 SQVTM and CDR2 ANQGSEA. From the cysteine up to the phenylalanine, the CDR3 has a length of 13 residues. Solely the CDR3 DNA is kept, with 39 bases framed from the first base.